Sequencing of this T cell receptor beta chain was carried out in a study of blood T cells in healthy people across ages. Study conclusions and caveats: Donors of long life had a larger count of naive CD4+ cells and greater diversity than aged donors.

A sample-barcoded 5' primer and a J-beta primer mix were used in a second PCR of roughly 6 to 12 cycles. One entry per CDR3 protein, called by TCRdb with MiXCR from the 5' RACE reads. The repertoire holds roughly 1,500,000 distinct CDR3 sequences, with 42% as singletons. Notes on this clonotype: Its antigen is undetermined.

Extracted total RNA amounted to at least 6 micrograms for each sample. This receptor was obtained from a young woman in good health. The specimen was blood.

CDR3 nucleotide sequence: TGCAGTGCTAGAACTTATGGGACAGGTATTCATAGCAATCAGCCCCAGCATTTT. Translating it yields CSARTYGTGIHSNQPQHF. This chain uses TRBV20-1 with TRBJ1-5; 8 nucleotides line up with TRBD1. The V and J ends lost 2 bases and 0 bases, in that order; junction bases with no gene match: 12. CDR3 size: 18 residues. Per the germline V gene, CDR1 is DFQATT and CDR2 is SNEGSKA (reference sequence).